This TCR beta chain was sequenced during a study of blood T cell repertoires in COVID-19. The CDR3 is 14 residues long. Germline loops: CDR1 LNHNV, CDR2 YYDKDF (reference sequence). The ends were cut back, 9 bases at V and 5 bases at J, with 17 bases in the middle. Assay: immunoSEQ multiplex PCR; the TCRdb copy retains only in-frame clones and omits some. Of some 62,000 clones listed, 88% are singletons. This chain links TRBV15 with TRBJ2-1; perhaps TRBD1 as D (5 bases). This TCR came from a human donor in a cohort sampled during active COVID-19. The sequenced sample consisted of peripheral blood. In DNA, the CDR3 is TGTGCCACTACGAAGACAGCGAACGACAATGAGCAGTTCTTC. It specifies CATTKTANDNEQFF.